This T cell receptor beta chain was identified in a study of beta chain features in type 1 diabetes. General observations from the study: Any PCR bias toward short templates would affect both groups alike. Significant though moderate, a shortening of TCRB CDR3s appeared in all four CD4+ subsets of Type 1 diabetes patients.

The sequenced template was cDNA made from the entire isolated RNA. TCRdb's copy holds only in-frame clones and misses some; the assay was immunoSEQ multiplex PCR. Altogether 350,000 to 400,000 clones are present, approximately 15% being singletons, with the ten largest covering approximately 0.02%. Germline CDR1 and CDR2: GTSNPN and SVGIG (reference sequence). CDR3 size: 17 residues. The ends lost 3 bases at V and 3 bases at J; junction bases unmatched: 13. This clone was observed a few times. The antigen is undetermined. The single heparinised draw taken from each donor contained roughly 100 mL of blood on average. A sort by CD45RO/CCR7/CD25/CD127/CD95/CD27 yielded CD4+ naive, central memory, regulatory and stem cell-like memory cells.

The sequencing input was naive CD4+ T cells from blood. The chain uses TRBV30 and TRBJ2-2, with 7 positions matching TRBD1. The receptor was isolated from a woman aged 18-29 years in good health. CDR3 sequence (DNA): TGTGCCTGGAGGGGACGACCCGGACAGGCTTACACCGGGGAGCTGTTTTTT. Translating it yields CAWRGRPGQAYTGELFF.